A single sample is the source of the 22 T cell receptor beta chains below, sequenced in a study of blood T cell repertoires in COVID-19 (dated by TCRdb to about 2020). Libraries were constructed by the immunoSEQ multiplex PCR assay. TCRdb mirrors the immuneACCESS table, restricted to in-frame sequences. Some clones are absent from its copies; in checked studies, under half trace to an unresolved V gene, and the reason for the others is unknown. A total of 65,000 to 100,000 clones appear in this sample, roughly 80% of them only once. The ten largest make up 15% of the sample. Material for sequencing was peripheral blood. All receptors derive from an elderly woman with acute or convalescent COVID-19.

This sequence joins TRBV6-1 and TRBJ2-5, with 8 bases lining up with TRBD1. V trimming: 4 bases; J trimming: 1 base; junction bases outside the gene matches: 8. CDR3 length: 16 amino acids. Per germline, CDR1 MNHNS and CDR2 SASEGT. The DNA for the CDR3 is TGTGCCAGCAGTGGGGGACAGGCGATCCCCCAAGAGACCCAGTACTTC. This codes for CASSGGQAIPQETQYF.

For the CDR3, the DNA is TGTGCCAGCAGCCCTAGCGGGGGGTACCAAGAGACCCAGTACTTC. It codes for CASSPSGGYQETQYF. This chain links TRBV3-1 (or the pseudogene TRBV3-2) with TRBJ2-5; 11 bases are shared with TRBD2. J lost 0 bases, V lost 4 bases, and 1 base had no gene match. Germline CDR1 is LGHDT and CDR2 is YNNKEL (reference sequence). This CDR3 spans 15 amino acids.

The J gene is TRBJ2-5, the V gene TRBV28; 9 bases agree with TRBD1. The germline V gene has CDR1 MDHEN and CDR2 SYDVKM. V dropped 2 bases and J dropped 4; count of bases not matched to a gene: 8. The CDR3 is 16 amino acids. The CDR3 bases are TGTGCCAGCAGTTTAGGGCCGGGACAGGGTTTAGAGACCCAGTACTTC. It encodes CASSLGPGQGLETQYF. The full variable domain, rest sourced from reference TRBV28 and TRBJ2-5, is DVKVTQSSRYLVKRTGEKVFLECVQDMDHENMFWYRQDPGLGLRLIYFSYDVKMKEKGDIPEGYSVSREKKERFSLILESASTNQTSMYLCASSLGPGQGLETQYFGPGTRLLVL.

This chain links TRBV7-9 with TRBJ1-2; TRBD1 is a possible D gene (6 bases). In germline, CDR1 is SEHNR, CDR2 FQNEAQ (reference sequence). V was pared by 6 bases and J by 4 bases, with 9 bases between. The CDR3 sequence is 12 residues long. The CDR3 loop is CASRTDSYGYTF. CDR3 DNA sequence: TGTGCCAGCAGAACGGACAGCTATGGCTACACCTTC.

The chain links TRBV12-3 or TRBV12-4 to TRBJ1-1; 9 bases map to TRBD1. The CDR3 extends over 12 amino acids. V was pared by 7 bases and J by 10 bases, with 7 bases of the junction left unmatched. The CDR3 sequence is CASTPGTGLAFF. The CDR3 bases are TGTGCCAGCACTCCCGGGACAGGGTTAGCTTTCTTT.

This clone is a singleton in its sample. In the same sample, other DNA sequences code for this CDR3. The chain has TRBV18 and TRBJ1-5; D call uncertain. V was clipped by 2 bases and J by 0 bases, with 8 bases between them. Germline loops: CDR1 KGHSH, CDR2 LQKENI. The CDR3 consists of 15 residues. CDR3 amino acids: CASSPGGNSNQPQHF. The DNA of the CDR3 is TGTGCCAGCTCACCAGGAGGGAATAGCAATCAGCCCCAGCATTTT.

The rearrangement joins TRBV5-5 to TRBJ2-4; D is unresolved. This CDR3 comprises 12 residues. The V gene's germline CDR1 is SGHKS and CDR2 YYEKEE (reference sequence). Deletions cut 4 bases from V and 12 bases from J, with 14 bases between. This CDR3 reads CASSTPPVAQYF. CDR3 DNA sequence: TGTGCCAGCAGCACCCCCCCAGTGGCTCAGTACTTC.

The J gene is TRBJ2-5, the V gene TRBV4-1; 7 bases are shared with TRBD1. The CDR3 contains 14 residues. Trimming cost V 1 base and J 5 bases; bases outside gene matches: 4. CDR1 and CDR2 from the germline V gene are MGHRA and YSYEKL. The CDR3 nucleotides read TGCGCCAGCAGCCAAGGACAGGGCCGGGAGACCCAGTACTTC. Amino acid sequence: CASSQGQGRETQYF.

The V and J genes are TRBV2 and TRBJ1-2; D gene uncertain. Deletions cut 2 bases from V and 14 bases from J, with 12 bases between. Germline V lookup: CDR1 SNHLY, CDR2 FYNNEI. The CDR3 has 11 amino acids. DNA of the CDR3: TGTGCCAGCAGTGAATGGGCAGAAAGAACCTTC. Translated, it gives CASSEWAERTF.

This rearrangement joins TRBV19 to TRBJ1-5, with 12 positions matching TRBD1. Germline V lookup: CDR1 LNHDA, CDR2 SQIVND (reference sequence). There are 15 residues in the CDR3. Trimming took 6 bases from V and 9 from J; bases not matched to a gene: 9. CDR3 nucleotides: TGTGCCAGTAGGCCCGCCGGGACAGGGGGCCGGCCCCAGCATTTT. It encodes CASRPAGTGGRPQHF.

The CDR3 loop reads CASSLAGLGTYEQYF. The CDR3 DNA is TGTGCCAGCAGCTTGGCCGGACTAGGAACCTACGAGCAGTACTTC. This chain connects TRBV5-4 to TRBJ2-7; 7 bases fit TRBD2. With V trimmed by 0 bases and J by 2 bases, 5 bases remained unmatched. The CDR3 sequence is 15 residues long. Germline CDR1 SGHNT, CDR2 YYREEE (reference sequence).

V is TRBV24-1 and J is TRBJ1-4, with D unresolved. The CDR3 runs 15 residues. The V end was cut by 2 bases, the J end by 5 bases, with 11 bases between. Germline assignment: CDR1 KGHDR and CDR2 SFDVKD. The CDR3 nucleotides are TGTGCCACCAGTGATTCCCGGGCTAGCAATGAAAAACTGTTTTTT. It codes for CATSDSRASNEKLFF.

CDR3 residues: CASSQPIFQTGGLDGYTF. CDR3 coding DNA: TGTGCCAGCAGCCAACCCATTTTCCAGACAGGGGGACTGGACGGCTACACCTTC. The chain links TRBV11-3 to TRBJ1-2, with TRBD1 matching 9 bases. The CDR3 consists of 18 residues. From germline, CDR1 is SGHNT and CDR2 YENEEA. Trimming at V came to 5 bases and at J to 8 bases, leaving 21 bases not matched to a gene.

J is TRBJ2-3 and V is TRBV4-2; TRBD2 matches at 7 bases. The V and J ends lost 0 bases and 2 bases, in that order; junction bases with no gene match: 5. Germline CDR1 LGHNA, CDR2 YNFKEQ. There are 16 residues in the CDR3. CDR3 residues: CASSQEGGGYTDTQYF. CDR3 nucleotides: TGTGCCAGCAGCCAAGAAGGCGGGGGTTACACAGATACGCAGTATTTT.

The chain combines TRBV19 with TRBJ2-2; TRBD2 aligns across 10 bases. This CDR3 comprises 18 residues. The V gene's germline CDR1 is LNHDA and CDR2 SQIVND (reference sequence). V lost 3 bases and J lost 6; bases outside the gene matches: 13. CDR3 DNA: TGTGCCAGTAGTATCTCGCGAGCGGGGGGGCTCGGGGCCGGGGAGCTGTTTTTT. It is translated as CASSISRAGGLGAGELFF.

V gene TRBV5-1 combines with J gene TRBJ2-1, with D perhaps TRBD2 (5 bases). Germline lookup yields CDR1 SGHRS and CDR2 YFSETQ. The CDR3 is 16 residues long. V lost 4 bases, J lost 3 bases, and 17 bases lay in between. The CDR3 DNA is TGCGCCAGCAGCAAAGAACTAGTCAACTTCTACAATGAGCAGTTCTTC. Its protein is CASSKELVNFYNEQFF. Full variable domain (missing parts from reference TRBV5-1 and TRBJ2-1): KAGVTQTPRYLIKTRGQQVTLSCSPISGHRSVSWYQQTPGQGLQFLFEYFSETQRNKGNFPGRFSGRQFSNSRSEMNVSTLELGDSALYLCASSKELVNFYNEQFFGPGTRLTVL.

This chain links TRBV5-4 with TRBJ2-7, with D possibly TRBD2 on 6 matching bases. The CDR3 extends over 14 amino acids. With 1 base removed from V and 7 bases from J, the gap between germline ends came to 15 bases. The V gene's germline CDR1 is SGHNT and CDR2 YYREEE (reference sequence). CDR3 bases: TGTGCCAGCAGCTTGCGTGGAGGGTTTCAAGAGCAGTACTTC. Translating gives CASSLRGGFQEQYF.

This clone was counted between two and nine times. The same CDR3 is also encoded by other DNA sequences in this sample. The chain couples TRBV6-2 or TRBV6-3 to TRBJ1-2, with D possibly being TRBD1 (5 bases). The CDR3 runs 12 residues. CDR1 is MNHEY, CDR2 SVGEGT, per germline. V was pared by 5 bases and J by 4 bases, with 8 bases between. The CDR3: CASSPGVYGYTF. DNA for the CDR3: TGTGCCAGCAGTCCGGGGGTCTATGGCTACACCTTC.

This rearrangement joins TRBV7-9 to TRBJ2-7; tentatively, D is TRBD1 (8 bases). Germline V gives CDR1 SEHNR, CDR2 FQNEAQ (reference sequence). The ends were cut back, 5 bases at V and 2 bases at J, with 22 bases in the middle. This CDR3 has 17 amino acids. CDR3 region: CASSAQSGTGGAYEQYF. For the CDR3, the DNA is TGTGCCAGCAGCGCTCAGAGCGGGACAGGTGGAGCCTACGAGCAGTACTTC.

This chain uses TRBV11-3 with TRBJ2-5; D gene uncertain. The germline CDR1 and CDR2 sequences are SGHNT and YENEEA. The CDR3 loop spans 14 amino acids. Trimming stripped 2 bases from V and 3 bases from J, with 10 bases between. The chain's CDR3 is CASSLSPTKETQYF. The CDR3 DNA reads as TGTGCCAGCAGCTTAAGCCCAACCAAAGAGACCCAGTACTTC.

The rearrangement uses TRBV6-4 and TRBJ1-1; D might be TRBD1 (6 bases). The CDR3 totals 17 residues. Germline values: CDR1 MRHNA, CDR2 SNTAGT. V lost 6 bases to trimming and J lost 1 base, with 21 bases between them. This CDR3 reads CASSREGTDRTNTEAFF. The CDR3 region has the DNA TGTGCCAGCAGCCGAGAGGGCACAGACAGGACGAACACTGAAGCTTTCTTT.

The V gene is TRBV4-2, the J gene TRBJ1-1, with TRBD1 as a possible D gene (6 bases). V was clipped by 0 bases and J by 3 bases, with 8 bases between them. The germline V gene encodes CDR1 LGHNA and CDR2 YNFKEQ. This CDR3 is 14 amino acids long. The CDR3 DNA reads TGTGCCAGCAGCCAAGATAAGGGGGACACTGAAGCTTTCTTT. This codes for CASSQDKGDTEAFF.